Below are 11 T cell receptor beta chains sequenced from a single sample in a study of CXCR3-negative and CXCR3-positive naive CD8 T cells. Notes on the study in general: Naive cells with CXCR3 showed TRB CDR3s that were more hydrophobic than those in CXCR3-negative naive cells.

Carrying UMI labels, the TRB cDNA libraries were prepared through 5' RACE. TCRdb reworked the 5' RACE reads into one entry per CDR3 protein, no DNA. The table gives approximately 96,000 distinct CDR3 sequences; the top ten clones make up 1.1% of it. The antigens of these receptors remain unknown. Sequencing was done on a sample of naive CXCR3+ CD8+ T cells from blood. Described subset: CD45RO-CCR7+CD27+CD95- naive CD8+ T cells expressing CXCR3 (TNR3+). The receptors stem from a human donor in good health. Some clones in this sample may be carry-over from other donors' samples.

The V gene is TRBV7-6, the J gene TRBJ2-1. Germline lookup yields CDR1 SGHVS and CDR2 FNYEAQ. The CDR3 extends over 14 amino acids. Here the CDR3 reads CASSQWGNDNEQFF.

The chain couples TRBV29-1 to TRBJ2-7; TCRdb returns TRBD2, unconfirmable since there is no DNA. The CDR3 covers 15 residues. Per germline, CDR1 SQVTM and CDR2 ANQGSEA. The CDR3: CSVGDWGGEAYEQYF.

This chain connects TRBV10-1 to TRBJ2-1; TCRdb's D call of TRBD1 is untestable without DNA. CDR1 and CDR2 (germline): WNHNN, SYGVQD (reference sequence). The CDR3 loop spans 14 amino acids. The CDR3: CASSEGTDYNEQFF.

The J gene is TRBJ2-5, the V gene TRBV11-1; TCRdb's D gene call, TRBD2, goes unchecked for lack of DNA. The CDR3 totals 15 residues. Germline assignment: CDR1 SGHAT and CDR2 FQDESV (reference sequence). CDR3 sequence reads: CASSLEFSRLETQYF.

The J gene is TRBJ2-5, the V gene TRBV4-2; absent DNA, TCRdb's TRBD1 call cannot be checked. Per the germline V gene, CDR1 is LGHNA and CDR2 is YNFKEQ. The length of the CDR3 is 16 residues. The CDR3 protein is CASSQDLGQGAETQYF.

The chain employs TRBV10-1 and TRBJ2-3; TCRdb selects TRBD1, and the lack of DNA leaves this call unchecked. The V gene's germline CDR1 is WNHNN and CDR2 SYGVQD (reference sequence). This CDR3 is built from 13 residues. CDR3 in amino acids: CASSSNREDTQYF.

The chain joins TRBV7-7 to TRBJ2-1; TCRdb reports TRBD1, a call that lacks DNA to check it against. The CDR3 runs to 16 residues. Germline V gene sequence: CDR1 SSHAT, CDR2 FNYEAQ (reference sequence). This CDR3 reads CASSLARTGVHNEQFF.

The V and J genes are TRBV7-9 and TRBJ2-7; the TCRdb D gene call, TRBD1, has no DNA to confirm it. This CDR3 comprises 13 residues. CDR1 and CDR2 from the germline V gene are SEHNR and FQNEAQ (reference sequence). The CDR3 loop reads CASTGPRSYEQYF.

CDR3 in amino acids: CASSWTPTNEQFF. The genes are TRBV12-3 or TRBV12-4 and TRBJ2-1. The CDR3 is made up of 13 amino acids.

The rearrangement links TRBV12-3 or TRBV12-4 to TRBJ1-4; TCRdb indicates TRBD1, and absent DNA this call remains unverified. The CDR3 loop spans 14 amino acids. The CDR3 sequence is CASSPRGEGEKLFF.

The rearrangement links TRBV20-1 to TRBJ2-7; TCRdb calls TRBD2, which cannot be checked without DNA. This CDR3 is 12 amino acids long. Germline CDR1 DFQATT, CDR2 SNEGSKA (reference sequence). This chain's CDR3 is CSARGGRDEQYF.